These 12 T cell receptor beta chains were sequenced from one sample in a study of blood T cell repertoires in COVID-19. Profiled with immunoSEQ multiplex PCR; TCRdb holds only in-frame clones, not every one. Of about 200,000 clones detected, around 90% appear once; the ten largest clones hold roughly 3%. Sequenced sample: peripheral blood. These receptors all come from a man aged 55 to 69 with acute or convalescent COVID-19.

This chain joins TRBV27 and TRBJ2-3; 10 bases are shared with TRBD2. V was pared by 7 bases and J by 2 bases, with 12 bases of the junction left unmatched. The germline gives CDR1 MNHEY, CDR2 SMNVEV (reference sequence). This CDR3 is 17 amino acids long. This CDR3 is CASTPRRGLANTDTQYF. CDR3 bases: TGTGCCAGCACCCCAAGAAGGGGACTAGCGAACACAGATACGCAGTATTTT.

This clone has only one observation. The chain employs TRBV29-1 and TRBJ2-3, with TRBD2 matching over 8 bases. The V gene's germline CDR1 is SQVTM and CDR2 ANQGSEA. Trimming took 7 bases from V and 5 from J; bases not matched to a gene: 8. There are 13 residues in the CDR3. CDR3 nucleotides: TGCAGCGAGACGGGACTAGGACTAGATACGCAGTATTTT. Amino acid sequence: CSETGLGLDTQYF.

The chain links TRBV19 to TRBJ1-1; D unclear. Between the trimmed V and J ends, which lost 4 bases and 0 bases, there was a span of 15 bases. Germline V gene lookup returns CDR1 LNHDA and CDR2 SQIVND (reference sequence). CDR3 size: 16 residues. The CDR3 protein is CASSTRPTGLNTEAFF. As DNA, the CDR3 is TGTGCCAGTAGTACCCGCCCCACGGGGTTGAACACTGAAGCTTTCTTT.

In DNA, the CDR3 is TGCAGCGTTGACCCGGACTCAAACACCGGGGAGCTGTTTTTT. Protein product: CSVDPDSNTGELFF. This rearrangement joins TRBV29-1 to TRBJ2-2, with a weak D call TRBD2 (5 bases). This CDR3 has 14 amino acids. Per the germline V gene, CDR1 is SQVTM and CDR2 is ANQGSEA. The V end was cut by 3 bases, the J end by 2 bases, with 10 bases between.

V gene TRBV27 combines with J gene TRBJ1-3; tentatively, D is TRBD1 (5 bases). The germline V and J ends were trimmed by 0 bases and 2 bases, with 8 bases remaining between them. The CDR3 covers 15 residues. Germline values: CDR1 MNHEY, CDR2 SMNVEV (reference sequence). The chain's CDR3 is CASSLSPGPGNTIYF. The CDR3 DNA follows: TGTGCCAGCAGTTTATCGCCAGGGCCTGGAAACACCATATATTTT.

The chain has TRBV2 and TRBJ2-2; 10 bases align to TRBD1. CDR3 length: 15 residues. Trimming took 7 bases from V and 2 from J; bases not matched to a gene: 4. Germline V CDR1 and CDR2: SNHLY, FYNNEI. The CDR3 protein is CASKRQGANTGELFF. In DNA, the CDR3 is TGTGCCAGCAAGAGACAGGGGGCAAACACCGGGGAGCTGTTTTTT. The entire variable domain, with the rest obtained from reference TRBV2 and TRBJ2-2, is as follows: EPEVTQTPSHQVTQMGQEVILRCVPISNHLYFYWYRQILGQKVEFLVSFYNNEISEKSEIFDDQFSVERPDGSNFTLKIRSTKLEDSAMYFCASKRQGANTGELFFGEGSRLTVL.

This clone was observed a handful of times. This chain links TRBV5-1 with TRBJ2-7, with 7 nucleotides matching TRBD1. The CDR3 loop spans 14 amino acids. Germline V gene data show CDR1 as SGHRS and CDR2 as YFSETQ. V shed 3 bases, J shed 2 bases, and the junction held 5 bases outside the gene matches. As DNA, the CDR3 is TGCGCCAGCAGCTCCACAGGGGTACCCTACGAGCAGTACTTC. It translates to CASSSTGVPYEQYF.

The V call is TRBV6-2 or TRBV6-3, the J call TRBJ1-1; 10 nucleotides line up with TRBD1. The junction had 3 bases not matched to a gene; V was cut back by 1 base and J by 1 base. There are 16 residues in the CDR3. Germline loops: CDR1 MNHEY, CDR2 SVGEGT. DNA of the CDR3: TGTGCCAGCAGTTACTGGGACAGGGGCCGGAACACTGAAGCTTTCTTT. Translated: CASSYWDRGRNTEAFF.

The chain carries TRBV12-5 and TRBJ1-2; maybe TRBD1 (6 bases). CDR3 length equals 16 residues. Trimming removed 0 bases at V and 7 bases at J, with 18 bases between. Germline V gene lookup returns CDR1 LGHNT and CDR2 FRNRAP. CDR3 amino acids: CASGLVPEGGRGGYTF. CDR3 DNA: TGTGCTAGTGGTTTGGTCCCCGAGGGGGGGCGGGGTGGCTACACCTTC.

This clone was counted once. This chain joins TRBV18 and TRBJ1-1; 7 nucleotides align to TRBD1. Trimming at V came to 10 bases and at J to 1 base, leaving 6 bases not matched to a gene. The CDR3 totals 13 residues. Germline V lookup: CDR1 KGHSH, CDR2 LQKENI. This CDR3 is CATTGDRNTEAFF. The CDR3 nucleotides read TGTGCCACCACAGGGGACCGGAACACTGAAGCTTTCTTT.

The V and J genes are TRBV7-2 and TRBJ1-1, with 9 bases fitting TRBD1. V gave up 5 bases and J gave up 3 bases; unmatched junction bases: 1. Per the germline V gene, CDR1 is SGHTA and CDR2 is FQGNSA. The CDR3 totals 13 residues. DNA of the CDR3: TGTGCCAGCAGCGGACAGGGGTACACTGAAGCTTTCTTT. Protein product: CASSGQGYTEAFF.

This chain connects TRBV11-2 to TRBJ1-2; 7 bases agree with TRBD1. This CDR3 region has 14 residues. The trim removed 4 bases at V and 6 bases at J, leaving 8 bases unmatched. CDR1 is SGHAT, CDR2 FQNNGV, per germline. Here the CDR3 DNA reads TGTGCCAGCAGCTCAGCTACGACAGGGCATGGCTACACCTTC. Translating it yields CASSSATTGHGYTF.